The clone carrying this TCR beta chain occurred a few times. The antigen remains undetermined. TCRdb reprocessed the 5' RACE reads with MiXCR, giving one entry per CDR3 protein. The profile shows approximately 600,000 distinct CDR3 sequences, over 8.5% of them singletons. This sample stems from a study of identical twins. V dropped 6 bases and J dropped 7 bases, with 16 bases sitting between them. There are 14 residues in the CDR3. Germline V gene lookup returns CDR1 MRHNA and CDR2 SNTAGT. Overall study findings and caveats: The presence of invariant MAIT and iNKT cells could partly confound analyses of zero-insertion sequences.

These same data were also listed under a study on yellow fever vaccine responses in identical twins. From that second work: Twins reportedly showed a vaccine T cell response that seemed partly convergent and partly personalized.

The chain employs TRBV6-4 and TRBJ2-1; TRBD2 might be the D (5 bases). The clonotype was recovered from a young woman in good health. Sequencing was carried out using PBMCs. Here the CDR3 DNA reads TGTGCCAGCAGCAGTAGCGCGGAACCGAATGAGCAGTTCTTC. Translation: CASSSSAEPNEQFF.